The entry below describes one T cell receptor (beta chain). The sample comes from a study of cytomegalovirus exposure and HLA in healthy donors. PCR involved 60 Vbeta and 13 Jbeta primers. Assay: immunoSEQ multiplex PCR; the TCRdb copy retains only in-frame clones and omits some. The sample shows about 210,000 clones, around 80% of them seen only once. Germline V gives CDR1 MNHEY, CDR2 SVGAGI. V lost 2 bases and J lost 3; bases outside the gene matches: 8. This CDR3 has 16 residues. The receptor was isolated from a man aged 30 to 45 in good health and CMV-seronegative. Sequencing was done on a sample of PBMCs. The V gene is TRBV6-5, the J gene TRBJ2-3; 7 bases line up with TRBD2. The CDR3 loop is CASSYGDYFGTDTQYF. CDR3 coding DNA: TGTGCCAGCAGTTACGGGGACTATTTCGGGACAGATACGCAGTATTTT.